This T cell receptor (beta chain) appears in the sequencing data of a study of vaccination effects on CD4 cells after COVID-19. Concerning this clone: Its target is unknown.

Measured with immunoSEQ multiplex PCR; TCRdb has only the in-frame clones, and not every one. The sample contains roughly 41,000 clones, about two thirds of which appear only once. CD4+ T cell isolation took place after about 11 days of culture. Two-dose vaccination with either BNT162b2 or mRNA-1273 was given to the participants. The CDR3 sequence is 18 residues long. Germline CDR1 reads MGHDK; CDR2 reads SYGVNS. Trimming shortened V by 1 base and J by 3 bases, and 19 bases separated the two germline ends. The source of this sequence is a human donor who received a COVID-19 vaccine. V and J are TRBV25-1 and TRBJ1-3; weak D call: TRBD1 (5 bases). The sample consisted of CD4+ T cells from PBMCs cultured without peptide, taken after COVID-19 vaccination. CDR3 coding DNA: TGTGCCAGCAGTGAATTTACTATAGGTGAAGGGGTTGGAAACACCATATATTTT. Translation: CASSEFTIGEGVGNTIYF.